Sequencing of this T cell receptor beta chain was carried out in a study of blood T cell repertoires in COVID-19. Assay used: immunoSEQ multiplex PCR; TCRdb lists only in-frame clones, some missing. This table holds 60,000 to 70,000 clones, approximately 86% found once. The CDR3 totals 16 residues. Germline loops: CDR1 LNHDA, CDR2 SQIVND (reference sequence). V gave up 9 bases and J gave up 3 bases; unmatched junction bases: 13. This chain connects TRBV19 to TRBJ1-3, with 8 bases that match TRBD1. This TCR was recovered from a woman aged 55-70 years with acute or convalescent COVID-19. Sequencing was performed on peripheral blood. CDR3 amino acids: CASSITDRGFGNTIYF. Written as DNA, the CDR3 is TGTGCCAGCAGCATTACAGACAGGGGCTTTGGAAACACCATATATTTT. Combining the CDR3 with reference TRBV19 and TRBJ1-3 gives the whole variable domain DGGITQSPKYLFRKEGQNVTLSCEQNLNHDAMYWYRQDPGQGLRLIYYSQIVNDFQKGDIAEGYSVSREKKESFPLTVTSAQKNPTAFYLCASSITDRGFGNTIYFGEGSWLTVV.